The next 32 T cell receptor beta chains were all read from a single sample in a study of neurological immune-mediated disorders. MiXCR, run by TCRdb on the 5' RACE reads, gives a single entry per CDR3 protein. This sample carries tens of thousands of distinct CDR3 sequences, 4% of them seen once, and the ten largest clones take more than 1.5%. The sequenced material came from CD4+ T cells from blood. All receptors derive from a middle-aged woman with multiple sclerosis.

This clonotype was counted at least ten times. V and J are TRBV7-9 and TRBJ1-1; D is ambiguous. The CDR3 is 14 residues long. The V gene lost 6 bases and the J gene lost 0 bases, with 11 bases spanning the gap. Germline V gene data show CDR1 as SEHNR and CDR2 as FQNEAQ (reference sequence). CDR3 DNA sequence: TGTGCCAGCAGGTTGGGAGGTTTGAACACTGAAGCTTTCTTT. Translated, it gives CASRLGGLNTEAFF.

The V call is TRBV5-1, the J call TRBJ2-3, with a weak D call TRBD1 (6 bases). V shed 6 bases and J shed 1 base, with 9 bases lying between them. Germline CDR1 and CDR2: SGHRS and YFSETQ. This CDR3 has 13 amino acids. The DNA of the CDR3 is TGCGCCAGCATGGGGGCTGGCACAGATACGCAGTATTTT. Translated: CASMGAGTDTQYF.

This clonotype appeared many times. V and J are TRBV5-1 and TRBJ1-2, with D unresolved. This CDR3 has 14 residues. Germline V lookup: CDR1 SGHRS, CDR2 YFSETQ. V lost 0 bases and J lost 5, with 11 bases in between. Here the CDR3 reads CASSLVAGLYGYTF. The CDR3 DNA sequence: TGCGCCAGCAGCTTGGTTGCAGGCTTATATGGCTACACCTTC.

This clonotype has a count of ten or more. The chain is built from TRBV5-1 and TRBJ1-1, with 10 bases identical to TRBD1. Germline CDR1 is SGHRS and CDR2 is YFSETQ. Germline trimming cut 4 bases from V and 8 bases from J; bases unmatched to any gene: 5. The CDR3 sequence is 13 residues long. CDR3 amino acids: CASSGGQGREAFF. CDR3 bases: TGCGCCAGCAGCGGGGGACAGGGGCGGGAAGCTTTCTTT.

There are many counts of this clonotype. The gene calls are TRBV2 and TRBJ1-5; D is uncertain. V was trimmed by 5 bases and J by 8 bases, leaving 13 bases between them. The CDR3 is made up of 13 amino acids. Germline V gene sequence: CDR1 SNHLY, CDR2 FYNNEI. This CDR3 is CASSRGSVEPQHF. As DNA, the CDR3 is TGTGCCAGCAGTCGGGGATCGGTTGAGCCCCAGCATTTT.

This clonotype was counted many times. The chain employs TRBV4-2 and TRBJ2-2, with 8 bases aligning to TRBD2. The germline V gene encodes CDR1 LGHNA and CDR2 YNFKEQ. V lost 4 bases to trimming and J lost 5 bases; unmatched junction nucleotides: 9. The CDR3 is made up of 16 amino acids. The CDR3 nucleotides read TGTGCCAGCAGCCCCACCTGGGGCGGGGGGACCGGGGAGCTGTTTTTT. This sequence encodes CASSPTWGGGTGELFF.

This clonotype was seen repeatedly, ten times or more. V and J are TRBV20-1 and TRBJ2-1; the D is unclear. Trimming shortened V by 3 bases and J by 1 base, and 13 bases separated the two germline ends. There are 15 residues in the CDR3. The germline gives CDR1 DFQATT, CDR2 SNEGSKA (reference sequence). CDR3 sequence: CSASPGWGSYNEQFF. The CDR3 DNA follows: TGCAGTGCTAGTCCGGGTTGGGGATCCTACAATGAGCAGTTCTTC.

This clonotype was found many times. The chain links TRBV4-1 to TRBJ2-2, with 10 nucleotides matching TRBD1. The V gene's germline CDR1 is MGHRA and CDR2 YSYEKL. This CDR3 region has 17 residues. Trimming removed 3 bases from V and 2 bases from J; junction bases left unmatched: 6. Written as DNA, the CDR3 is TGCGCCAGCAGCCACCCGGACAGGGGGAGAAACACCGGGGAGCTGTTTTTT. It yields the protein CASSHPDRGRNTGELFF.

Many counts were recorded for this clonotype. The V call is TRBV2, the J call TRBJ2-3; the D gene is possibly TRBD2 (6 bases). This CDR3 region has 15 residues. Trimming left V 2 bases short and J 1 base short, with 10 bases between. In germline, CDR1 is SNHLY, CDR2 FYNNEI. CDR3 amino acids: CASSELAWGTDTQYF. The CDR3 DNA reads as TGTGCCAGCAGTGAACTAGCGTGGGGCACAGATACGCAGTATTTT.

In this sample, this clonotype turned up many times. The V and J genes are TRBV3-1 and TRBJ2-1; 16 bases map to TRBD2. CDR3 length equals 17 residues. The V gene's germline CDR1 is LGHDT and CDR2 YNNKEL (reference sequence). With 3 bases clipped from V and 12 bases from J, the junction kept 11 bases outside the gene matches. DNA for the CDR3: TGTGCCAGCAGCCAGATTGGGACTAGCGGGGGGGCTGAGGGGCAGTTCTTC. Its translation: CASSQIGTSGGAEGQFF.

There are many counts of this clonotype. The gene calls are TRBV20-1 and TRBJ2-7, with 8 bases that match TRBD2. V shed 0 bases and J 5 bases; nucleotides not matched to a gene: 12. CDR1 and CDR2 (germline): DFQATT, SNEGSKA (reference sequence). The CDR3 is 16 residues long. CDR3 protein: CSARDMRGGQVNEQYF. CDR3 sequence (DNA): TGCAGTGCTAGAGATATGCGCGGGGGGCAAGTAAACGAGCAGTACTTC.

This clonotype was observed at least ten times. The chain joins TRBV5-1 to TRBJ2-7; D might be TRBD1 (7 bases). Deletions cut 9 bases from V and 3 bases from J, with 22 bases between. This CDR3 is 15 amino acids long. Per germline, CDR1 SGHRS and CDR2 YFSETQ. CDR3 DNA sequence: TGCGCCACCAGATCAGGGGGGACTCCTAACTACGAGCAGTACTTC. This codes for CATRSGGTPNYEQYF.

This clonotype was seen at least ten times. The genes are TRBV20-1 and TRBJ1-1; 7 nucleotides agree with TRBD1. CDR1 DFQATT and CDR2 SNEGSKA come from the germline V gene (reference sequence). V shed 4 bases and J 3 bases; nucleotides not matched to a gene: 5. This CDR3 comprises 13 residues. The CDR3 is CSANRGPDTEAFF. CDR3 coding DNA: TGCAGTGCTAATAGGGGGCCGGACACTGAAGCTTTCTTT.

This clonotype showed up many times. The rearrangement links TRBV10-3 to TRBJ1-2; D is unclear. Trimming shortened V by 9 bases and J by 0 bases, and 11 bases separated the two germline ends. The CDR3 has 13 amino acids. Looked up from germline, CDR1 is ENHRY and CDR2 is SYGVKD. CDR3 DNA: TGTGCCATGTGGGAGCCCTCTAACTATGGCTACACCTTC. Protein: CAMWEPSNYGYTF.

This clonotype was counted many times. As DNA, the CDR3 is TGCGCCAGCAGCTGGGACAGGATCTCACCCCTCCACTTT. As protein: CASSWDRISPLHF. The chain has TRBV5-1 and TRBJ1-6, with 8 bases lining up with TRBD1. This CDR3 has 13 residues. Germline CDR1 and CDR2: SGHRS and YFSETQ. V gave up 3 bases and J gave up 10 bases; unmatched junction bases: 3.

This clonotype was seen at least ten times. The V call is TRBV4-1, the J call TRBJ1-5, with D perhaps matching TRBD1 (6 bases). V dropped 3 bases and J dropped 1 base, with 19 bases sitting between them. CDR3 length equals 18 residues. Germline V gives CDR1 MGHRA, CDR2 YSYEKL. Here the CDR3 DNA reads TGCGCCAGCAGCCAGAGGGCCGGGGGCTTAAGGAGCAATCAGCCCCAGCATTTT. Amino acids: CASSQRAGGLRSNQPQHF.

In its sample, this clonotype was seen many times. The chain links TRBV6-6 to TRBJ1-2, with 10 bases lining up with TRBD1. The CDR3 is made up of 14 amino acids. With V trimmed by 6 bases and J by 7 bases, 8 bases remained unmatched. Germline V gene lookup returns CDR1 MNHNY and CDR2 SVGAGI (reference sequence). The CDR3 spells CASRPGQGPLGYTF. The DNA for the CDR3 is TGTGCCAGCAGACCGGGACAGGGGCCGCTTGGCTACACCTTC.

Ten or more counts support this clonotype. The V gene is TRBV29-1, the J gene TRBJ2-5; the match to TRBD2 covers 8 bases. There are 14 residues in the CDR3. Germline CDR1 is SQVTM and CDR2 is ANQGSEA. J was trimmed by 6 bases and V by 6 bases; bases with no gene match: 12. CDR3 bases: TGCAGCGTAGGACCGGGGGGGCCTTCAAAGACCCAGTACTTC. Its translation: CSVGPGGPSKTQYF.

This clonotype appeared many times. The CDR3 protein is CSASPKSTEAFF. CDR3 bases: TGCAGTGCTAGTCCCAAGAGCACTGAAGCTTTCTTT. The chain employs TRBV20-1 and TRBJ1-1; D is uncertain. Germline-derived CDR1 and CDR2 are DFQATT and SNEGSKA (reference sequence). V dropped 3 bases and J dropped 4 bases, with 9 bases sitting between them. This CDR3 has 12 residues.

This clonotype was counted at least ten times. The rearrangement uses TRBV6-6 and TRBJ2-5; possible D gene TRBD1, 5 bases. CDR1 is MNHNY, CDR2 SVGAGI, per germline (reference sequence). Trimming took 2 bases from V and 3 from J, leaving 10 bases between them. The CDR3 loop spans 14 amino acids. The CDR3 loop is CASSYGAAEETQYF. In nucleotides, the CDR3 is TGTGCCAGCAGTTACGGGGCCGCAGAAGAGACCCAGTACTTC.

This clonotype has ten or more counts. The rearrangement joins TRBV10-1 to TRBJ2-7; D remains unclear. The CDR3 is 14 residues long. Per germline, CDR1 WNHNN and CDR2 SYGVQD (reference sequence). V gave up 3 bases and J gave up 2 bases, with 11 bases separating them. The CDR3 reads CASSENGPTYEQYF. Here the CDR3 DNA reads TGCGCCAGCAGTGAAAACGGCCCTACCTACGAGCAGTACTTC.

This clonotype was picked up many times. The chain links TRBV6-1 to TRBJ1-3; D might be TRBD1 (5 bases). Germline V CDR1 and CDR2: MNHNS, SASEGT. V lost 2 bases and J lost 0, with 11 bases in between. The CDR3 is 16 amino acids. The CDR3 DNA reads as TGTGCCAGCAGTGAATGGTGGGGGATCTCTGGAAACACCATATATTTT. This gives the protein CASSEWWGISGNTIYF.

This clonotype was found many times. This chain joins TRBV6-5 and TRBJ1-5, with D hard to call. Germline lookup yields CDR1 MNHEY and CDR2 SVGAGI. The CDR3 spans 13 residues. V dropped 0 bases and J dropped 5 bases, with 5 bases sitting between them. CDR3 DNA: TGTGCCAGCAGTTACTCGCGCCATCAGCCCCAGCATTTT. Protein: CASSYSRHQPQHF.

This clonotype was found many times. The genes are TRBV5-5 and TRBJ1-4; 9 nucleotides align to TRBD1. Per germline, CDR1 SGHKS and CDR2 YYEKEE (reference sequence). With 0 bases clipped from V and 4 bases from J, the junction kept 7 bases outside the gene matches. The CDR3 extends over 17 amino acids. The CDR3 DNA is TGTGCCAGCAGCTTGGGACAGGGGGGACATTTTAATGAAAAACTGTTTTTT. Translation gives CASSLGQGGHFNEKLFF.

This clonotype was observed at least ten times. The genes are TRBV2 and TRBJ1-1, with D possibly being TRBD1 (6 bases). CDR3 length equals 15 residues. Germline-derived CDR1 and CDR2 are SNHLY and FYNNEI. V was pared by 0 bases and J by 8 bases, with 16 bases between. The CDR3 DNA is TGTGCCAGCAGTGAAGCCTGGGAACGAAGGGGGGAAGCTTTCTTT. Translating gives CASSEAWERRGEAFF.

This clonotype was seen many times. J is TRBJ2-7 and V is TRBV5-1; the match to TRBD1 covers 10 bases. The ends lost 6 bases at V and 7 bases at J; junction bases unmatched: 10. CDR1 is SGHRS, CDR2 YFSETQ, per germline. The CDR3 length is 14 residues. In nucleotides, the CDR3 is TGCGCCAGCACCCCGCTGGACAGGGGGAGAGAGCAGTACTTC. The encoded protein is CASTPLDRGREQYF.

This chain uses TRBV5-1 with TRBJ1-3; the D gene is possibly TRBD1 (5 bases). Germline V CDR1 and CDR2: SGHRS, YFSETQ. The CDR3 totals 15 residues. Trimming left V 2 bases short and J 2 bases short, with 11 bases between. The CDR3 sequence is CASSLQEIPGNTIYF. CDR3 nucleotide sequence: TGCGCCAGCAGCTTACAGGAGATTCCTGGAAACACCATATATTTT.

This clonotype was seen repeatedly, ten times or more. This chain joins TRBV20-1 and TRBJ2-1; 8 positions match TRBD1. Germline CDR1 is DFQATT and CDR2 is SNEGSKA (reference sequence). Unmatched junction bases numbered 14, after V lost 6 bases and J lost 10 bases. The CDR3 runs 14 residues. CDR3 bases: TGCAGTGCCCCGGGGGCAGGGGGCACGCGGGAGCAGTTCTTC. It yields the protein CSAPGAGGTREQFF.

This clonotype has a count of ten or more. The gene calls are TRBV14 and TRBJ2-7, with TRBD1 matching over 9 bases. Trimming cost V 4 bases and J 6 bases; bases outside gene matches: 10. CDR3 length: 15 residues. Germline loops: CDR1 SGHDN, CDR2 FVKESK. CDR3 sequence reads: CASSPGTGYDGEQYF. CDR3 DNA sequence: TGTGCCAGCAGCCCAGGGACAGGGTACGATGGCGAGCAGTACTTC.

This clonotype was recorded at least ten times. The J gene is TRBJ1-1, the V gene TRBV5-1; TRBD1 matches 10 bases. The V gene end was trimmed by 4 bases and the J gene end by 5 bases; junction bases not matched to a gene: 5. This CDR3 is built from 14 residues. Germline V gene lookup returns CDR1 SGHRS and CDR2 YFSETQ. CDR3 amino acids: CASSTGTGETEAFF. For the CDR3, the DNA is TGCGCCAGCAGCACCGGGACAGGGGAAACTGAAGCTTTCTTT.

This clonotype occurred many times. The chain employs TRBV7-8 and TRBJ1-6, with TRBD1 as a possible D gene (6 bases). V lost 6 bases, J lost 7 bases, and 13 bases lay in between. From germline, CDR1 is SGHVS and CDR2 FQNEAQ. CDR3 size: 14 residues. CDR3 sequence: CASSFGRGNSPLHF. CDR3 DNA sequence: TGTGCCAGCAGTTTCGGGAGGGGGAATTCACCCCTCCACTTT.

The sample holds many counts of this clonotype. The rearrangement uses TRBV12-3 or TRBV12-4 and TRBJ1-1; weak D call: TRBD1 (6 bases). This CDR3 is built from 14 residues. Trimming removed 2 bases at V and 6 bases at J, with 13 bases between. The DNA of the CDR3 is TGTGCCAGCAGTTTAACAGGGTCGGACGCTGAAGCTTTCTTT. As protein: CASSLTGSDAEAFF.